The following is a TCR beta chain sequence with its context. Sequencing was performed with immunoSEQ multiplex PCR; in TCRdb, only in-frame clones are kept and a portion is missing. The profile shows about 170,000 clones, 75% to 95% of them singletons. The data stem from a study of control samples from healthy donors and cancer patients. CDR3 length equals 14 residues. Germline values: CDR1 MNHEY, CDR2 SMNVEV (reference sequence). Trimming took 5 bases from V and 8 from J, leaving 16 bases between them. The material sequenced was blood. The chain links TRBV27 to TRBJ2-1; weak D call: TRBD1 (5 bases). The receptor comes from a woman aged 40 to 50 in good health. CDR3 in DNA: TGTGCCAGCAGTCAAGACAGCTTCACGGATGAGCAGTTCTTC. As protein: CASSQDSFTDEQFF.